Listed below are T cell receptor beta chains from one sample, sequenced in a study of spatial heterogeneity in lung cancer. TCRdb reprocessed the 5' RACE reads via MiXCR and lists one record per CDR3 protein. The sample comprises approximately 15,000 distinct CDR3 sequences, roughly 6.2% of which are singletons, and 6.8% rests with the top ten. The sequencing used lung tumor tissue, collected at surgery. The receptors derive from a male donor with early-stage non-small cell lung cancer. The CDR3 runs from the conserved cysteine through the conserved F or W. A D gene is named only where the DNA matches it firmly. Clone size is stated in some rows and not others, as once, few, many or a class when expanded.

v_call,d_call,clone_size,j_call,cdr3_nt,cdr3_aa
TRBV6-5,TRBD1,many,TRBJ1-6,TGTGCCAGCAGTTTCGGACAGGGTTTCAGGTCACCCCTCCACTTT,CASSFGQGFRSPLHF
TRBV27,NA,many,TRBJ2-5,TGTGCCAGCAGTCCCGGACAAGGAGGAGTTAGAGAGACCCAGTACTTC,CASSPGQGGVRETQYF
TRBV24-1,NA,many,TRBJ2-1,TGTGCCACCATTTCGGGAAATGAGCAGTTCTTC,CATISGNEQFF
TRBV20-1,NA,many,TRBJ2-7,TGCAGTGCTCTAGGCGCTTTGGACTCCACCTACGAGCAGTACTTC,CSALGALDSTYEQYF
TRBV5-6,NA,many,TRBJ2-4,TGTGCCAGCAGCCCACCTGGGTTAGGGGTAAACATTCAGTACTTC,CASSPPGLGVNIQYF
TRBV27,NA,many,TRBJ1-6,TGTGCCAGCAGTTTTTATAATTCACCCCTCCACTTT,CASSFYNSPLHF
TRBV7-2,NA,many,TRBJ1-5,TGTGCCAGCAGCTTAGTGGCAGGCGATAGCAATCAGCCCCAGCATTTT,CASSLVAGDSNQPQHF
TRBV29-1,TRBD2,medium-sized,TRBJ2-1,TGCAGCGTTACTAGCGGAGCCTACAATGAGCAGTTCTTC,CSVTSGAYNEQFF
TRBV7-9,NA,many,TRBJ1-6,TGTGCCAGCAGTTTTTCGACAGTAGGTTCACCCCTCCACTTT,CASSFSTVGSPLHF
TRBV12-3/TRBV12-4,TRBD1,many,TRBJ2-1,TGTGCCAGCAGTTCCGGACAGGGGATAAATGAGCAGTTCTTC,CASSSGQGINEQFF
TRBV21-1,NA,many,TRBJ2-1,TGTGCCAGCAGCAAAGGGGCGCCGAGCCCCAGAGAGCAGTTCTTC,CASSKGAPSPREQFF
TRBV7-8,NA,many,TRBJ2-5,TGTGCCAGCAGCTTAGCGCGCGGGACCCCTGAAGAGACCCAGTACTTC,CASSLARGTPEETQYF
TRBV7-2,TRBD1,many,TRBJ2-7,TGTGCCAGCAGCTTAGCCCCGGGACAGGGGGGCGAGCAGTACTTC,CASSLAPGQGGEQYF
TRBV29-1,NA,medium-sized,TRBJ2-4,TGCAGCGTTGTCGCTAGCCAGGGAAACATTCAGTACTTC,CSVVASQGNIQYF
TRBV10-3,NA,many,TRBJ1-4,TGTGCCACCAATCCAGGCGGAGGGGAGGAAAAACTGTTTTTT,CATNPGGGEEKLFF
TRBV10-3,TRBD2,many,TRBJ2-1,TGTGCCATCAGTGAGGGACTAGCGGGAGTCGGTGAGCAGTTCTTC,CAISEGLAGVGEQFF
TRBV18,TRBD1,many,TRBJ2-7,TGTGCCAGCTCACCCTCGGGACAGGGGAGGGAGCAGTACTTC,CASSPSGQGREQYF
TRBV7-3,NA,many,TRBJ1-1,TGTGCCAGCAGCAAGATAATGAACACTGAAGCTTTCTTT,CASSKIMNTEAFF
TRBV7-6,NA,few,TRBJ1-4,TGTGCCGGAGGGGACGGACTCCCAACTAATGAAAAACTGTTTTTT,CAGGDGLPTNEKLFF
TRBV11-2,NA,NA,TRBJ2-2,TGTGCCAGCAGCTTACCGCTGGGGCTAGGTCGGACCGGGGAGCTGTTTTTT,CASSLPLGLGRTGELFF
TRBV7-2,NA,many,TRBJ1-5,TGTGCCAGCAGCTTACGCGGAGACCTCAATCAGCCCCAGCATTTT,CASSLRGDLNQPQHF
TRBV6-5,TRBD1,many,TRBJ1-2,TGTGCCAGCAGGAGCCCGGACAGGGACTATGGCTACACCTTC,CASRSPDRDYGYTF
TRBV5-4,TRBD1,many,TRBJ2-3,TGTGCCAGCAGCCCCGGGGCAGGGGGCAACACAGATACGCAGTATTTT,CASSPGAGGNTDTQYF
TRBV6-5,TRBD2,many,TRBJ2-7,TGTGCCAGCAGTTACTCCGGGCGGGAGGGCCGTTACGAGCAGTACTTC,CASSYSGREGRYEQYF